These 27 T cell receptor beta chains came from one sample sequenced in a study of Ad26.COV2.S vaccination and SARS-CoV-2 variants. Assay used: immunoSEQ multiplex PCR; TCRdb lists only in-frame clones, some missing. The table records 180,000 or so clones, 87% of them present only once. Sample: peripheral blood, taken after recovery from COVID-19. The source is a human donor who had recovered from COVID-19.

V and J are TRBV14 and TRBJ2-7; D is uncertain. The CDR3 totals 18 residues. V was trimmed by 3 bases and J by 3 bases, leaving 24 bases between them. The germline V gene encodes CDR1 SGHDN and CDR2 FVKESK. CDR3 protein: CASSHRPPAGRLFYEQYF. The CDR3 DNA reads TGTGCCAGCAGCCACCGTCCTCCGGCCGGACGCCTTTTCTACGAGCAGTACTTC.

The DNA of the CDR3 is TGTGCCAGCTCACAGGGACAGGCAGTGAATGGCTACACCTTC. Residues: CASSQGQAVNGYTF. The chain links TRBV18 to TRBJ1-2; TRBD1 matches at 8 bases. The CDR3 length is 14 residues. V gave up 4 bases and J gave up 6 bases; unmatched junction bases: 7. The V gene's germline CDR1 is KGHSH and CDR2 LQKENI. Filled out from reference TRBV18 and TRBJ1-2, the complete variable domain reads NAGVMQNPRHLVRRRGQEARLRCSPMKGHSHVYWYRQLPEEGLKFMVYLQKENIIDESGMPKERFSAEFPKEGPSILRIQQVVRGDSAAYFCASSQGQAVNGYTFGSGTRLTVV.

The chain uses TRBV2 and TRBJ2-5; perhaps TRBD2 as D (6 bases). From germline, CDR1 is SNHLY and CDR2 FYNNEI. The CDR3 consists of 15 residues. V gave up 3 bases and J gave up 2 bases, with 13 bases separating them. CDR3 protein: CASSDRDGGQETQYF. For the CDR3, the DNA is TGTGCCAGCAGTGATAGGGACGGAGGGCAAGAGACCCAGTACTTC.

The V gene is TRBV27, the J gene TRBJ2-3, with 16 bases matching TRBD2. J was trimmed by 4 bases and V by 4 bases; bases with no gene match: 5. The length of the CDR3 is 17 residues. Germline V CDR1 and CDR2: MNHEY, SMNVEV (reference sequence). CDR3 DNA: TGTGCCAGCAGTTCAGCCGGGACTAGCGGGGGGGCAGATACGCAGTATTTT. Its translation is CASSSAGTSGGADTQYF.

This clone appeared a few times. This chain links TRBV28 with TRBJ1-5, with D maybe TRBD1 (5 bases). V was shortened by 6 bases and J by 3 bases, with 15 bases between the two germline ends. Per the germline V gene, CDR1 is MDHEN and CDR2 is SYDVKM. This CDR3 has 15 residues. CDR3 sequence reads: CASRETVHYNQPQHF. DNA of the CDR3: TGTGCCAGCAGGGAGACAGTTCATTACAATCAGCCCCAGCATTTT. The full variable domain, in which reference TRBV28 and TRBJ1-5 provide the parts outside the CDR3, is DVKVTQSSRYLVKRTGEKVFLECVQDMDHENMFWYRQDPGLGLRLIYFSYDVKMKEKGDIPEGYSVSREKKERFSLILESASTNQTSMYLCASRETVHYNQPQHFGDGTRLSIL.

The chain is built from TRBV28 and TRBJ1-2; D unclear. This CDR3 is 15 amino acids long. V was pared by 7 bases and J by 1 base, with 16 bases between. Looked up from germline, CDR1 is MDHEN and CDR2 is SYDVKM. The CDR3 bases are TGTGCCAGCAACCGGGCAGGTGGTCGTAACTATGGCTACACCTTC. It translates to CASNRAGGRNYGYTF.

This chain uses TRBV10-2 with TRBJ2-3; D unresolved. Germline-derived CDR1 and CDR2 are WSHSY and SAAADI. Trimming removed 1 base from V and 9 bases from J, with 14 bases in between. The CDR3 consists of 14 residues. The CDR3 coding sequence is TGCGCCAGCAGTGAGTTTGGTCGGGTAGGAACGCAGTATTTT. The encoded protein is CASSEFGRVGTQYF.

The rearrangement links TRBV30 to TRBJ1-2; no definite D call. This CDR3 spans 13 amino acids. V was pared by 1 base and J by 8 bases, with 14 bases between. CDR1 is GTSNPN and CDR2 is SVGIG in the germline V gene (reference sequence). CDR3 nucleotides: TGTGCCTGGAGTGCCCTCTGGTTGGCCGGCTACACCTTC. Translated, it gives CAWSALWLAGYTF.

This chain uses TRBV5-8 with TRBJ2-3; D not resolved. Germline assignment: CDR1 SGHTS and CDR2 YDEGEE. The length of the CDR3 is 14 residues. V dropped 0 bases and J dropped 1 base, with 6 bases sitting between them. The CDR3 nucleotides are TGTGCCAGCAGCTTGGCTGTGGGCACAGATACGCAGTATTTT. It translates to CASSLAVGTDTQYF.

This chain uses TRBV5-1 with TRBJ2-1, with a tentative D call TRBD2 (6 bases). CDR1 and CDR2 from the germline V gene are SGHRS and YFSETQ. The ends were cut back, 5 bases at V and 7 bases at J, with 16 bases in the middle. The CDR3 totals 14 residues. CDR3 DNA: TGCGCCAGCAGGATGGGGGGAGATCCGAATGAGCAGTTCTTC. This translates into CASRMGGDPNEQFF.

The chain has TRBV30 and TRBJ2-1, with 9 bases that match TRBD2. Unmatched junction bases numbered 5, after V lost 4 bases and J lost 7 bases. The length of the CDR3 is 13 residues. Germline V gene lookup returns CDR1 GTSNPN and CDR2 SVGIG (reference sequence). The CDR3 region is CAWKAGGPNEQFF. The CDR3 nucleotides are TGTGCCTGGAAGGCGGGAGGGCCAAATGAGCAGTTCTTC.

This clone was detected only once. The rearrangement joins TRBV3-1 (or the pseudogene TRBV3-2) to TRBJ2-6; D remains unclear. Trimming removed 0 bases at V and 0 bases at J, with 6 bases between. The CDR3 runs to 16 residues. CDR1 and CDR2 (germline): LGHDT, YNNKEL (reference sequence). CDR3 protein: CASSQEVVSGANVLTF. CDR3 nucleotide sequence: TGTGCCAGCAGCCAAGAAGTAGTCTCTGGGGCCAACGTCCTGACTTTC.

V is TRBV29-1 and J is TRBJ1-2, with 9 bases identical to TRBD1. CDR3 size: 13 residues. Germline CDR1 is SQVTM and CDR2 is ANQGSEA. The J segment lost 4 bases and the V segment lost 6 bases, leaving 6 bases of the junction unmatched. The CDR3 nucleotides read TGCAGCGTCTTATTACAGGGGGCCTATGGCTACACCTTC. Encoded protein: CSVLLQGAYGYTF.

The V call is TRBV19, the J call TRBJ2-6; TRBD1 matches at 12 bases. CDR1 and CDR2 (germline): LNHDA, SQIVND (reference sequence). The CDR3 consists of 20 residues. J was trimmed by 0 bases and V by 2 bases; bases with no gene match: 8. The CDR3 spells CASSIKGQGAMFSGANVLTF. CDR3 nucleotides: TGTGCCAGTAGTATAAAGGGACAGGGGGCTATGTTCTCTGGGGCCAACGTCCTGACTTTC.

This clone was found a few times. The rearrangement links TRBV19 to TRBJ1-5; 7 bases line up with TRBD1. The germline CDR1 and CDR2 sequences are LNHDA and SQIVND (reference sequence). The CDR3 spans 14 residues. V lost 7 bases to trimming and J lost 6 bases; unmatched junction nucleotides: 9. CDR3 DNA: TGTGCCAGTACCTATACAGGGGCTACTCAGCCCCAGCATTTT. Translating gives CASTYTGATQPQHF.

The chain employs TRBV7-3 and TRBJ2-5, with 9 nucleotides matching TRBD2. The CDR3 sequence is 16 residues long. CDR1 and CDR2 from the germline V gene are SGHTA and FQGTGA. With 0 bases clipped from V and 4 bases from J, the junction kept 6 bases outside the gene matches. CDR3 amino acids: CASSLTGLAGPETQYF. CDR3 DNA: TGTGCCAGCAGCTTAACAGGCCTAGCGGGGCCAGAGACCCAGTACTTC.

This clone occurred a few times. This chain joins TRBV5-1 and TRBJ2-3; no reliable D call. The germline V and J ends were trimmed by 4 bases and 3 bases, with 9 bases remaining between them. Germline CDR1 reads SGHRS; CDR2 reads YFSETQ. This CDR3 region has 13 residues. In DNA, the CDR3 is TGCGCCAGCAGCCCGCAGGTGACAGATACGCAGTATTTT. Translated, it gives CASSPQVTDTQYF.

This clone was seen just once. This chain joins TRBV7-2 and TRBJ2-7, with 12 bases fitting TRBD2. Germline loops: CDR1 SGHTA, CDR2 FQGNSA. The V and J ends lost 3 bases and 5 bases, in that order; junction bases with no gene match: 5. The CDR3 runs to 15 residues. The CDR3 DNA is TGTGCCAGCAGCTTGACTAGCGGGGGCGGCCACGAGCAGTACTTC. Its protein product is CASSLTSGGGHEQYF.

The chain couples TRBV4-1 to TRBJ2-5; D ambiguous. CDR3 size: 15 residues. Germline V gene lookup returns CDR1 MGHRA and CDR2 YSYEKL. Trimming removed 2 bases from V and 4 bases from J, with 14 bases in between. The CDR3 sequence is CASSQLGSVGETQYF. The CDR3 nucleotides are TGCGCCAGCAGCCAACTTGGATCGGTAGGAGAGACCCAGTACTTC.

The sample holds one count of this clone. The chain recombines TRBV6-5 with TRBJ2-1, with D perhaps TRBD1 or TRBD2 (5 bases each). The CDR3 extends over 14 amino acids. With 5 bases removed from V and 4 bases from J, the gap between germline ends came to 12 bases. Germline CDR1 MNHEY, CDR2 SVGAGI. As DNA, the CDR3 is TGTGCCAGCAGTCCGGGACGGTTGTACAATGAGCAGTTCTTC. Translation gives CASSPGRLYNEQFF.

This clone came up once. The chain has TRBV5-1 and TRBJ2-5; D uncertain. Trimming took off 5 bases at V and 2 bases at J, with 13 bases between the two ends. In germline, CDR1 is SGHRS, CDR2 YFSETQ. The CDR3 loop spans 14 amino acids. CDR3 DNA sequence: TGCGCCAGCAGTTTCCCCGGTTATCAAGAGACCCAGTACTTC. It yields the protein CASSFPGYQETQYF.

This clone was picked up one time. The rearrangement links TRBV11-2 to TRBJ1-5; D perhaps matches TRBD1 (5 bases). Trimming removed 3 bases from V and 6 bases from J, with 12 bases in between. The germline V gene encodes CDR1 SGHAT and CDR2 FQNNGV. The CDR3 totals 14 residues. The DNA for the CDR3 is TGTGCCAGCAGCTTGGGGGGTTCTGGTCAGCCCCAGCATTTT. Translation gives CASSLGGSGQPQHF.

This chain uses TRBV7-3 with TRBJ2-1, with 7 bases identical to TRBD2. The CDR3 sequence is 16 residues long. J was trimmed by 5 bases and V by 0 bases; bases with no gene match: 7. Germline loops: CDR1 SGHTA, CDR2 FQGTGA. CDR3 loop: CASSLTAGGNDNEQFF. CDR3 bases: TGTGCCAGCAGCTTAACGGCCGGGGGGAACGACAATGAGCAGTTCTTC.

CDR3 protein: CASSLTGGGLFF. CDR3 DNA sequence: TGTGCCAGCAGTCTTACAGGGGGCGGACTGTTTTTT. The chain combines TRBV6-2 or TRBV6-3 with TRBJ1-4; 9 bases fit TRBD1. Germline V gene data show CDR1 as MNHEY and CDR2 as SVGEGT. This CDR3 spans 12 amino acids. The V gene end was trimmed by 5 bases and the J gene end by 13 bases; junction bases not matched to a gene: 5.

This chain connects TRBV5-4 to TRBJ2-2; 10 nucleotides agree with TRBD1. Germline V gene sequence: CDR1 SGHNT, CDR2 YYREEE (reference sequence). V lost 4 bases to trimming and J lost 4 bases; unmatched junction nucleotides: 4. CDR3 size: 15 residues. The CDR3 bases are TGTGCCAGCAGCCCCCGGGACAGGGGCACCGGGGAGCTGTTTTTT. It is translated as CASSPRDRGTGELFF.

The V call is TRBV19, the J call TRBJ2-2, with 8 positions matching TRBD2. The junction had 8 bases not matched to a gene; V was cut back by 8 bases and J by 3 bases. This CDR3 comprises 15 residues. The germline V gene encodes CDR1 LNHDA and CDR2 SQIVND (reference sequence). CDR3 protein: CASRAGGGYTGELFF. CDR3 nucleotide sequence: TGTGCCAGTCGGGCCGGCGGGGGGTACACCGGGGAGCTGTTTTTT.

J is TRBJ2-1 and V is TRBV9, with D maybe TRBD1 (6 bases). Trimming left V 0 bases short and J 7 bases short, with 14 bases between. Germline V lookup: CDR1 SGDLS, CDR2 YYNGEE. This CDR3 is built from 15 residues. The chain's CDR3 is CASSVALRGFNEQFF. CDR3 bases: TGTGCCAGCAGCGTAGCTCTGAGGGGGTTTAATGAGCAGTTCTTC. Using reference TRBV9 and TRBJ2-1 for the parts outside the CDR3, the full variable domain is DSGVTQTPKHLITATGQRVTLRCSPRSGDLSVYWYQQSLDQGLQFLIQYYNGEERAKGNILERFSAQQFPDLHSELNLSSLELGDSALYFCASSVALRGFNEQFFGPGTRLTVL.